This TCR beta chain originates from a study of beta chain features in type 1 diabetes. Reverse transcribing all isolated RNA meant expressed TCRB transcripts were sequenced. Libraries were prepared by immunoSEQ multiplex PCR; TCRdb keeps only in-frame clonotypes and omits some of them. The sample shows roughly 100,000 clones, 28% of them seen only once. Comment on this clone: What it recognizes is unknown.

Overall study results and limits: Compared to healthy donors, patients appeared to have naive, central memory and Treg TCRB repertoires that were more alike. Significant though moderate, a shortening of TCRB CDR3s appeared in all four CD4+ subsets of Type 1 diabetes patients. Type 1 diabetes patients had VDJ junctions that carried fewer insertions and more deletions.

Germline V gene data show CDR1 as SGHNT and CDR2 as YYREEE (reference sequence). The CDR3 is 16 amino acids. The junction had 6 bases not matched to a gene; V was cut back by 0 bases and J by 4 bases. The rearrangement joins TRBV5-4 to TRBJ2-1, with 8 bases lining up with TRBD2. Sequenced input: central memory CD4+ T cells from blood. This sequence was found in a woman aged 18-29 years with type 1 diabetes. The CDR3 DNA sequence: TGTGCCAGCAGCTTGGGGGGAACTAGCGGTTACAATGAGCAGTTCTTC. It codes for CASSLGGTSGYNEQFF. Drawing the rest from reference TRBV5-4 and TRBJ2-1, the complete variable domain is ETGVTQSPTHLIKTRGQQVTLRCSSQSGHNTVSWYQQALGQGPQFIFQYYREEENGRGNFPPRFSGLQFPNYSSELNVNALELDDSALYLCASSLGGTSGYNEQFFGPGTRLTVL.